Included here is one T cell receptor beta chain sequence, with context. Its antigen specificity is not known. It has no much larger one-base neighbor in the sample; base qualities were not kept. In this study, focal radiation therapy paired with CTLA-4 blockade (ipilimumab) was tested in patients who had chemo-refractory metastatic non-small-cell lung cancer. The record originates from a study of radiotherapy plus CTLA-4 blockade in lung cancer (dated by TCRdb to between 2018 and 2020). At the level of the whole study: Among enrolled patients, 15% to 20% had an objective response and 30% to 40% reached disease control. On the study overall, not on this receptor specifically: The strongest predictors of response were reported to be early dynamic shifts in blood T cell clones along with a rise in serum interferon-beta following radiation. TCR clones derived from tumors expanded in peripheral blood after treatment with radiotherapy and ipilimumab.

Trimming at the junction amounts to 6 bases on V and 2 bases on J, and the germline ends lie 10 bases apart. The CDR3 runs 13 amino acids, cysteine and phenylalanine included. Only CDR3 DNA is held: 39 bases, read in frame from base 1. From the germline V gene, CDR1 is SGHRS and CDR2 is YFSETQ. The library was made by the immunoSEQ multiplex PCR assay. TCRdb holds this immuneACCESS table with in-frame rearrangements only. Some clones are missing; in checked studies, unresolved V genes explain under half, and the rest has no known cause. This sample has 85,000 to 90,000 clones in its table, and 72% of those were observed once. The biggest ten clones account for over 11% of the sample.

The sequence is built from TRBV5-1 and TRBJ2-3; the D region possibly corresponds to TRBD1 (6 bases align). Sequences were derived from peripheral blood, sampled from a patient treated with radiotherapy plus ipilimumab. The clonotype comes from a human donor with non-small cell lung cancer that progressed on radiotherapy plus ipilimumab. This receptor carries the CDR3 CASTRTVTDTQYF. DNA sequence: TGCGCCAGCACCCGGACAGTCACAGATACGCAGTATTTT. The CDR3, completed at both ends by the reference TRBV5-1 and TRBJ2-3 genes, gives the full variable domain KAGVTQTPRYLIKTRGQQVTLSCSPISGHRSVSWYQQTPGQGLQFLFEYFSETQRNKGNFPGRFSGRQFSNSRSEMNVSTLELGDSALYLCASTRTVTDTQYFGPGTRLTVL.